This paragraph covers one TCR beta chain sequence. Its antigen is undetermined. Assay used: immunoSEQ multiplex PCR; TCRdb lists only in-frame clones, some missing. The sample includes roughly 100,000 clones, around 94% of them seen just once. This CDR3 is built from 14 residues. CDR1 is SGHRS and CDR2 is YFSETQ in the germline V gene. Trimming took 3 bases from V and 5 from J; bases not matched to a gene: 5. This entry belongs to a study of T cell responses to AZD1222 COVID-19 vaccine. Regarding the study as a whole: Regions left unmutated in variants are reportedly the target of nearly half of spike-specific TCRs.

Sequencing was performed on peripheral blood, taken on day 0 of AZD1222 vaccination. The genes are TRBV5-1 and TRBJ2-7, with 10 bases identical to TRBD2. The source is an adult in good health. Here the CDR3 reads CASSSPGLANEQYF. DNA of the CDR3: TGCGCCAGCAGCTCACCGGGACTAGCGAACGAGCAGTACTTC.